Listed here is a single TCR beta chain. Per the germline V gene, CDR1 is MNHEY and CDR2 is SMNVEV (reference sequence). V was pared by 3 bases and J by 11 bases, with 14 bases between. The CDR3 has 14 residues. RNA was extracted and reverse transcribed into cDNA as the sequencing template. Profiled with immunoSEQ multiplex PCR; TCRdb holds only in-frame clones, not every one. The sample contains around 250,000 clones, 67% of which appear only once. These data originate in a study of CD8+ T cells in alopecia areata. The receptor's source is a human donor with alopecia areata. Specimen: CD4+ T cells sorted from blood, collected at week 0. The chain joins TRBV27 to TRBJ1-6; TRBD1 is a possible D gene (6 bases). In DNA, the CDR3 is TGTGCCAGCAGTTTGGACAGCGTTCAGGCACCCCTCCACTTT. As protein: CASSLDSVQAPLHF.